The 18 T cell receptor beta chains below all came from one sample that was sequenced in a study of T cells in Graves' hyperthyroidism and ophthalmopathy. The TCR beta CDR3 regions underwent amplification using RNA transcripts as the source. HTBI primers were used for first-round RT-PCR of the TCR CDR3. TCRdb called the multiplex PCR reads again in MiXCR, with one record for every CDR3 protein. This repertoire shows some 250,000 distinct CDR3 sequences, around 15% found once; its top ten account for about 33%. Sample: blood. The receptors originated from a woman between 50 and 59 years old with Graves' hyperthyroidism that later progressed to Graves' ophthalmopathy.

The chain joins TRBV27 to TRBJ1-6; 8 bases match TRBD1. The CDR3 extends over 15 amino acids. The ends lost 4 bases at V and 5 bases at J; junction bases unmatched: 4. Per the germline V gene, CDR1 is MNHEY and CDR2 is SMNVEV (reference sequence). The CDR3: CASSSGTGHNSPLHF. The CDR3 coding sequence is TGTGCCAGCAGTTCCGGGACAGGTCATAATTCACCCCTCCACTTT.

This clonotype was found many times. V is TRBV2 and J is TRBJ2-7; a possible D gene is TRBD2 (8 bases). CDR3 length: 17 amino acids. Trimming left V 6 bases short and J 1 base short, with 22 bases between. CDR1 is SNHLY and CDR2 is FYNNEI in the germline V gene. The chain's CDR3 is CASRRQGKGLVSYEQYF. The CDR3 DNA is TGTGCCAGCAGGAGACAGGGCAAGGGACTAGTTTCCTACGAGCAGTACTTC.

This clonotype has more than one count but fewer than ten. The chain joins TRBV30 to TRBJ1-1; D gene unclear. Germline assignment: CDR1 GTSNPN and CDR2 SVGIG (reference sequence). V dropped 3 bases and J dropped 4 bases, with 12 bases sitting between them. CDR3 size: 13 residues. In nucleotides, the CDR3 is TGTGCCTGGAGCCCTCCAGCTCCCACTGAAGCTTTCTTT. This translates into CAWSPPAPTEAFF.

There are many counts of this clonotype. The V and J genes are TRBV5-5 and TRBJ1-1; D ambiguous. Germline V CDR1 and CDR2: SGHKS, YYEKEE (reference sequence). V was shortened by 0 bases and J by 6 bases, with 12 bases between the two germline ends. The CDR3 extends over 14 amino acids. CDR3 loop: CASSLAASVSEAFF. The CDR3 DNA follows: TGTGCCAGCAGCTTGGCCGCGTCAGTGTCTGAAGCTTTCTTT.

The DNA for the CDR3 is TGTGCCAGCAGCCATGATCGGGACTGGATCCGAGGCAATGAGCAGTTCTTC. It specifies CASSHDRDWIRGNEQFF. V is TRBV3-1 and J is TRBJ2-1; weak D call: TRBD2 (6 bases). V lost 3 bases and J lost 6, with 21 bases in between. Germline-derived CDR1 and CDR2 are LGHDT and YNNKEL (reference sequence). This CDR3 is 17 amino acids long.

This clonotype was counted at least ten times. The rearrangement links TRBV6-1 to TRBJ2-1; 7 bases map to TRBD1. The length of the CDR3 is 12 residues. The germline gives CDR1 MNHNS, CDR2 SASEGT. V shed 10 bases, J shed 9 bases, and the junction held 9 bases outside the gene matches. CDR3 loop: CATIDRAVEQFF. The CDR3 DNA is TGTGCCACTATAGACAGGGCAGTTGAGCAGTTCTTC.

The chain recombines TRBV5-1 with TRBJ2-2; D perhaps matches TRBD2 (6 bases). Trimming stripped 4 bases from V and 6 bases from J, with 19 bases between. The CDR3 runs to 16 residues. Germline V lookup: CDR1 SGHRS, CDR2 YFSETQ. The CDR3: CASSRSGTPSSGELFF. The CDR3 nucleotides read TGCGCCAGCAGCCGCTCCGGGACTCCGAGCTCCGGGGAGCTGTTTTTT.

The chain employs TRBV19 and TRBJ1-5; D is unclear. The germline V gene has CDR1 LNHDA and CDR2 SQIVND (reference sequence). This CDR3 has 13 amino acids. Between the trimmed V and J ends, which lost 7 bases and 4 bases, there was a span of 11 bases. As DNA, the CDR3 is TGTGCCAGTACGTTGAGGTGGAATCAGCCCCAGCATTTT. Amino acid sequence: CASTLRWNQPQHF.

This clonotype was seen repeatedly, ten times or more. The V gene is TRBV20-1, the J gene TRBJ2-7; 7 bases map to TRBD1. V was pared by 5 bases and J by 6 bases, with 4 bases of the junction left unmatched. The CDR3 consists of 11 residues. Germline V lookup: CDR1 DFQATT, CDR2 SNEGSKA (reference sequence). The CDR3 here is CSAYRGREQYF. CDR3 in DNA: TGCAGTGCTTACAGGGGTCGCGAGCAGTACTTC.

With respect to this clonotype: A single base separates this from a much larger clone, so it may be a read error. J is TRBJ2-1 and V is TRBV11-2; 8 positions agree with TRBD2. This CDR3 region has 14 residues. Germline V lookup: CDR1 SGHAT, CDR2 FQNNGV. J was trimmed by 8 bases and V by 7 bases; bases with no gene match: 10. The CDR3 DNA sequence: TGTGCCAGCAACTTGAGCGGGAGTAAGGATGAGCAGTTCTTC. Translated: CASNLSGSKDEQFF.

This clonotype was picked up many times. This chain joins TRBV5-1 and TRBJ2-1, with D perhaps TRBD1 or TRBD2 (5 bases each). V lost 5 bases and J 8 bases, leaving 17 bases between the germline ends. Germline V gene lookup returns CDR1 SGHRS and CDR2 YFSETQ. CDR3 length: 14 amino acids. CDR3 sequence reads: CASREGTPGHEQFF. In nucleotides, the CDR3 is TGCGCCAGCAGGGAAGGGACCCCGGGACATGAGCAGTTCTTC.

There are many counts of this clonotype. CDR3 in amino acids: CASSLRGGQVLSTEAFF. CDR3 nucleotides: TGTGCCAGCAGCTTGAGGGGGGGACAGGTATTATCCACTGAAGCTTTCTTT. The chain has TRBV7-2 and TRBJ1-1; 8 positions match TRBD1. The CDR3 runs to 17 residues. The germline V gene has CDR1 SGHTA and CDR2 FQGNSA. Trimming took 3 bases from V and 4 from J; bases not matched to a gene: 13.

This clonotype has only a few counts. The genes are TRBV7-3 and TRBJ2-2, with TRBD2 identical over 7 bases. V shed 1 base and J 3 bases; nucleotides not matched to a gene: 5. This CDR3 contains 16 residues. CDR1 and CDR2 (germline): SGHTA, FQGTGA. The CDR3 DNA follows: TGTGCCAGCAGCTTAAGACCTAGCGGAGACACCGGGGAGCTGTTTTTT. Translated: CASSLRPSGDTGELFF.

The chain combines TRBV18 with TRBJ2-1; D possibly matches TRBD1 or TRBD2 (5 bases each). The CDR3 runs 16 residues. Germline CDR1 KGHSH, CDR2 LQKENI. The V gene lost 0 bases and the J gene lost 0 bases, with 9 bases spanning the gap. The CDR3 spells CASSPPGGGSYNEQFF. The CDR3 nucleotides are TGTGCCAGCTCACCACCCGGTGGGGGCTCCTACAATGAGCAGTTCTTC.

This clonotype came up many times. The V and J genes are TRBV20-1 and TRBJ2-3; no clear D gene. Trimming took 0 bases from V and 2 from J, leaving 9 bases between them. Germline V gene lookup returns CDR1 DFQATT and CDR2 SNEGSKA (reference sequence). There are 14 residues in the CDR3. The CDR3 bases are TGCAGTGCTAGAGATAGCCCTTCCACAGATACGCAGTATTTT. Protein: CSARDSPSTDTQYF.

This clonotype was detected only once. V and J are TRBV19 and TRBJ2-7; TRBD1 matches at 8 bases. Germline CDR1 and CDR2: LNHDA and SQIVND (reference sequence). The CDR3 is 16 amino acids. J was trimmed by 3 bases and V by 5 bases; bases with no gene match: 12. For the CDR3, the DNA is TGTGCCAGTAGTGATGTCCTTGGGACAGGAAACTACGAGCAGTACTTC. It codes for CASSDVLGTGNYEQYF.

This clonotype was observed many times. The genes are TRBV7-2 and TRBJ2-3, with TRBD2 matching over 8 bases. CDR1 is SGHTA and CDR2 is FQGNSA in the germline V gene. V trimming: 5 bases; J trimming: 3 bases; junction bases outside the gene matches: 4. The CDR3 has 14 residues. CDR3 DNA: TGTGCCAGCAGCCCGACTAGCGCAACAGATACGCAGTATTTT. Encoded protein: CASSPTSATDTQYF.

There are many counts of this clonotype. The V gene is TRBV3-1, the J gene TRBJ2-7, with D perhaps TRBD1 (6 bases). V was clipped by 0 bases and J by 3 bases, with 9 bases between them. The CDR3 contains 14 residues. Germline V lookup: CDR1 LGHDT, CDR2 YNNKEL (reference sequence). The CDR3 spells CASSQDQGGYEQYF. CDR3 DNA: TGTGCCAGCAGCCAAGATCAAGGGGGCTACGAGCAGTACTTC.